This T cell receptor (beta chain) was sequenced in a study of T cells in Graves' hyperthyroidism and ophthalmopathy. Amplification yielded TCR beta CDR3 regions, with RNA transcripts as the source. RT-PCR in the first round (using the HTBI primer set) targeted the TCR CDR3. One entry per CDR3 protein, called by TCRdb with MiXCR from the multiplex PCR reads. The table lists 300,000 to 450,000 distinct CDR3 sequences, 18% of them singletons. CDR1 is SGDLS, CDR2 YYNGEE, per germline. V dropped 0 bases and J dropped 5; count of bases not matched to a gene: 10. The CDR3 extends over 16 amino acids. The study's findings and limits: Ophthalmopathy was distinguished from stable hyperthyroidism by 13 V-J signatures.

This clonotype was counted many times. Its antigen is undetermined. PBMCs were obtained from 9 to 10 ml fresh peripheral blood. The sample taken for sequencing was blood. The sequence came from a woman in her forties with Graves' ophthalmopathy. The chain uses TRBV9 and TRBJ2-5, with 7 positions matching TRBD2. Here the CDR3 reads CASSVDPGGPGETQYF. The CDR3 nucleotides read TGTGCCAGCAGCGTAGACCCGGGAGGCCCGGGTGAGACCCAGTACTTC.